This T cell receptor (beta chain) was recovered during a study of neoadjuvant anti-PD-1 for oral cavity cancer. The repertoire was sequenced with immunoSEQ multiplex PCR; TCRdb's copy has only in-frame clones and lacks some. The repertoire holds 30,000 to 35,000 clones, with around 87% as singletons. This CDR3 spans 13 amino acids. The V gene lost 1 base and the J gene lost 2 bases, with 4 bases spanning the gap. Germline CDR1 MNHNY, CDR2 SVGAGI (reference sequence). These newly diagnosed stage II-IVA oral cavity squamous cell carcinoma patients had no prior systemic or radiation treatment. Sequencing used PBMCs, obtained before nivolumab (anti-PD-1) treatment. This rearrangement joins TRBV6-6 to TRBJ2-3, with unresolved D. This sequence originates from a person between 40 and 79 years old with oral cavity squamous cell carcinoma. CDR3 bases: TGTGCCAGCAGTTACTTTTACACAGATACGCAGTATTTT. Amino acid sequence: CASSYFYTDTQYF.